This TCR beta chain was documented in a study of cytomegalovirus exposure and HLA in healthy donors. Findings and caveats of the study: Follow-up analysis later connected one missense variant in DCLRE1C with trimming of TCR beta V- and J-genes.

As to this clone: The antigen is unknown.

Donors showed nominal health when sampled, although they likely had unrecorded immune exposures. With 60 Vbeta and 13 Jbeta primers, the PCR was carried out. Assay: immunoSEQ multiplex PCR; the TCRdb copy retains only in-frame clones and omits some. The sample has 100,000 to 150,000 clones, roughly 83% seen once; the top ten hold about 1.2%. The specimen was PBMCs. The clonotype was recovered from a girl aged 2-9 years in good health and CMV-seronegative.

The CDR3 DNA is TGCGCCAGCAGCCTGGGAGGTCTGGTTAGCGGTAACACAGATACGCAGTATTTT. Protein sequence: CASSLGGLVSGNTDTQYF. This chain links TRBV5-1 with TRBJ2-3, with D possibly being TRBD2 (6 bases). The CDR3 has 18 amino acids. The germline V and J ends were trimmed by 4 bases and 2 bases, with 23 bases remaining between them. CDR1 is SGHRS, CDR2 YFSETQ, per germline.